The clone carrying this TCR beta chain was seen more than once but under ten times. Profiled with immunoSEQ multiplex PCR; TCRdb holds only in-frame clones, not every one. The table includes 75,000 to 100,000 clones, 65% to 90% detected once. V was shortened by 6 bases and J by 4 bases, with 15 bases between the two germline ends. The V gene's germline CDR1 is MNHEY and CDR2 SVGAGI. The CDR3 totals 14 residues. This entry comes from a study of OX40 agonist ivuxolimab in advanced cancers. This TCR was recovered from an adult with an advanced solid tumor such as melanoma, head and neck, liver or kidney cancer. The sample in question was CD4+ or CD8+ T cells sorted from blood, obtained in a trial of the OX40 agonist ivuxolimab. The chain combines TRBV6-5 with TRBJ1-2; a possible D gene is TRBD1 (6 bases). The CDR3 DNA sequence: TGTGCCAGCAGCTACCGGACAGATCCCTATGGCTACACCTTC. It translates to CASSYRTDPYGYTF.